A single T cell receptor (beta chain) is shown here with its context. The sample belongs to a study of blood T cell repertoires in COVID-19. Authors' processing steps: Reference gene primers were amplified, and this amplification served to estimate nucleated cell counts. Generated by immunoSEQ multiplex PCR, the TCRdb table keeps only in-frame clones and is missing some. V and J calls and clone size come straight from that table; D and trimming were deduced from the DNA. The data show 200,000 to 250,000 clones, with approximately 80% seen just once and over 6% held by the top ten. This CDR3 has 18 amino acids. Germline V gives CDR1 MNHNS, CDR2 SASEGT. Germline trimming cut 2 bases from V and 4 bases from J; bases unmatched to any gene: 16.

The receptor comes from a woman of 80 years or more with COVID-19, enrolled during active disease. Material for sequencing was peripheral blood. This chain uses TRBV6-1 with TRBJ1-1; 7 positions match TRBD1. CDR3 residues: CASSERRRPRGVSTEAFF. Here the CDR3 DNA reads TGTGCCAGCAGTGAACGACGCCGGCCCAGGGGGGTTAGCACTGAAGCTTTCTTT.